The source of this T cell receptor beta chain is a study of cytomegalovirus exposure and HLA in healthy donors. The primer mix had 60 Vbeta and 13 Jbeta primers. Assay used: immunoSEQ multiplex PCR; TCRdb lists only in-frame clones, some missing. The sample consists of about 43,000 clones, 81% of them appearing once. Whole-study results and caveats: A reported reduction in N-insertions relative to the approximately 690-donor mean was seen in an Asian-associated ancestry cluster in a later analysis. In an earlier analysis, about 87% or about 30%: the productive usage of most TCR beta V segments. In presence/absence analyses, roughly uniform sequencing depth across donors was assumed. The classifier, whose performance was assessed in both the original and validation cohorts, reportedly diagnosed cytomegalovirus status with high specificity and sensitivity.

V lost 6 bases, J lost 5 bases, and 7 bases lay in between. CDR3 length equals 11 residues. The germline V gene encodes CDR1 SEHNR and CDR2 FQNEAQ (reference sequence). As regards this clone: Its antigen remains unknown.

V is TRBV7-9 and J is TRBJ2-5; D remains ambiguous. Sample: PBMCs. This receptor was taken from a man aged 45-60 years in good health and CMV-seronegative. The CDR3 spells CASSQMETQYF. The CDR3 region has the DNA TGTGCCAGCAGTCAGATGGAGACCCAGTACTTC.